This TCR beta chain was sequenced in a study of T cell responses to AZD1222 COVID-19 vaccine. Study-level information: Pooled in the analysis were second doses at about 4 or about 12 weeks. Study-wide findings and caveats: Sampling captured repertoires only after the peak T cell response. Spike-specific TCR breadth and depth were elevated following two AZD1222 doses. It should be noted that donors were predominantly white British and more often female, and clonal diversity was possibly underestimated.

In regard to this clone: Antigen specificity is unknown.

This CDR3 has 15 residues. After removal of 0 bases from V and 5 bases from J, the junction contained 7 bases not matched to a gene. Germline V gives CDR1 SQVTM, CDR2 ANQGSEA. Generated by immunoSEQ multiplex PCR, the TCRdb table keeps only in-frame clones and is missing some. This sample has about 120,000 clones, with almost 95% found just once. The rearrangement uses TRBV29-1 and TRBJ1-2; 9 nucleotides match TRBD1. The sample consisted of peripheral blood, taken on day 0 of AZD1222 vaccination. This TCR was recovered from an adult in good health. Written as DNA, the CDR3 is TGCAGCGTTGAAGATCCCCCGGACAGGGGATATGGCTACACCTTC. Its protein product is CSVEDPPDRGYGYTF.